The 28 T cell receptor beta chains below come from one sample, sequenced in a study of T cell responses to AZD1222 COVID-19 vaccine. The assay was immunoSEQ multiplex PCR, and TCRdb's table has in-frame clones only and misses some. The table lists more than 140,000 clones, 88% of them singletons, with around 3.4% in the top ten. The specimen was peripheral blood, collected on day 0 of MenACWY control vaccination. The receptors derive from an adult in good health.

In DNA, the CDR3 is TGTGCCAGCAGCCCCGCGGCCGGGAGGAGGCAAGAGACCCAGTACTTC. Residues: CASSPAAGRRQETQYF. The J gene is TRBJ2-5, the V gene TRBV7-3; 7 bases agree with TRBD2. This CDR3 spans 16 amino acids. The J segment lost 2 bases and the V segment lost 5 bases, leaving 11 bases of the junction unmatched. CDR1 is SGHTA, CDR2 FQGTGA, per germline.

CDR3 nucleotides: TGTGCCAGCAGCTATAGGGGAGCTAATGGGGCCAACGTCCTGACTTTC. Its translation: CASSYRGANGANVLTF. The V call is TRBV7-2, the J call TRBJ2-6, with D perhaps given as TRBD1 or TRBD2 (5 bases each). From germline, CDR1 is SGHTA and CDR2 FQGNSA. The germline V and J ends were trimmed by 4 bases and 3 bases, with 13 bases remaining between them. CDR3 length equals 16 residues. Full variable domain (missing parts from reference TRBV7-2 and TRBJ2-6): GAGVSQSPSNKVTEKGKDVELRCDPISGHTALYWYRQSLGQGLEFLIYFQGNSAPDKSGLPSDRFSAERTGGSVSTLTIQRTQQEDSAVYLCASSYRGANGANVLTFGAGSRLTVL.

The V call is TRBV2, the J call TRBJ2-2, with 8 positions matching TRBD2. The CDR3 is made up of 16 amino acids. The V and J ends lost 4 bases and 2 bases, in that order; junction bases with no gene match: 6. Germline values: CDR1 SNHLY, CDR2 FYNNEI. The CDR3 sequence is CASSGVAGPNTGELFF. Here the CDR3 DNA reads TGTGCCAGCAGTGGGGTAGCGGGGCCAAACACCGGGGAGCTGTTTTTT.

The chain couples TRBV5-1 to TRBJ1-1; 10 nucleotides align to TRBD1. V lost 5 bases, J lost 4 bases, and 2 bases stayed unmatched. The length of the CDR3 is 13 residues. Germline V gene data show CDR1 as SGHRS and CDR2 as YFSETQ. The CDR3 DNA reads TGCGCCAGCAGTCGACAGGGGGCCACTGAAGCTTTCTTT. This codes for CASSRQGATEAFF.

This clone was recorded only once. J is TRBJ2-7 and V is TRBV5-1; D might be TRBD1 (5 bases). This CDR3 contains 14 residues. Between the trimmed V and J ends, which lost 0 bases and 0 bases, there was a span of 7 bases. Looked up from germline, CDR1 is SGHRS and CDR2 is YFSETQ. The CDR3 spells CASSLDRFSYEQYF. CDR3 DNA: TGCGCCAGCAGCTTGGACAGGTTCTCCTACGAGCAGTACTTC.

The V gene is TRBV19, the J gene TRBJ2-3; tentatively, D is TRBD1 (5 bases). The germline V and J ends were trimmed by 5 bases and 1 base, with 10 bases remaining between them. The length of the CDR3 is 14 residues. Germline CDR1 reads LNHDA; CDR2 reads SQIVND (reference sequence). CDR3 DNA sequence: TGTGCCAGTAGTGAATCCAGGGGCACAGATACGCAGTATTTT. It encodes CASSESRGTDTQYF.

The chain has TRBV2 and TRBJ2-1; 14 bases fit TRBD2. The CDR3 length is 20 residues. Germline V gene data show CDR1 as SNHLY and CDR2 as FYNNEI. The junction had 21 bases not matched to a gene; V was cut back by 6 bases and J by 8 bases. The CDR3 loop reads CASRYPDGTSGSSLSDEQFF. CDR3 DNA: TGTGCCAGCAGATACCCGGACGGGACTAGCGGGAGTTCGTTGAGCGATGAGCAGTTCTTC.

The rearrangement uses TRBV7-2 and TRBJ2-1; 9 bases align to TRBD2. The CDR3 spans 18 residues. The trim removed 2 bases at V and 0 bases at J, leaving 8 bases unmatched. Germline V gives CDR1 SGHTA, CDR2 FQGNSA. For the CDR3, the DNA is TGTGCCAGCAGCTTACGGGCAAGCGGGGGGAGCTCCTACAATGAGCAGTTCTTC. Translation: CASSLRASGGSSYNEQFF.

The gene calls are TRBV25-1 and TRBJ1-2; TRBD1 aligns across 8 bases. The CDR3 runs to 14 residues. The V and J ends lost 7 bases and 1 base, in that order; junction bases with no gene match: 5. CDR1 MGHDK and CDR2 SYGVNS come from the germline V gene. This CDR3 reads CASIQTGDNYGYTF. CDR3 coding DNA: TGTGCCAGCATCCAGACAGGGGATAACTATGGCTACACCTTC.

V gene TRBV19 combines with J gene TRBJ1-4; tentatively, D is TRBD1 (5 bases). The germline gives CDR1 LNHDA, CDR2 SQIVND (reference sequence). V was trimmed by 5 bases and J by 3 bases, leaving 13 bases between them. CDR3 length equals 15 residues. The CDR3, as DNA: TGTGCCAGTAGTCCCGGGGGAACCTCTAATGAAAAACTGTTTTTT. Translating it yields CASSPGGTSNEKLFF. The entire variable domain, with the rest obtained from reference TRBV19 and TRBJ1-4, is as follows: DGGITQSPKYLFRKEGQNVTLSCEQNLNHDAMYWYRQDPGQGLRLIYYSQIVNDFQKGDIAEGYSVSREKKESFPLTVTSAQKNPTAFYLCASSPGGTSNEKLFFGSGTQLSVL.

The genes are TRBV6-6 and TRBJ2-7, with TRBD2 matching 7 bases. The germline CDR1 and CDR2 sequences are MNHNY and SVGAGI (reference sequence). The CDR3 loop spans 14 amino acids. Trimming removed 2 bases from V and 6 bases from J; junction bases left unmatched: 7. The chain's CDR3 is CASSYRTRGVEQYF. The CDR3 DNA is TGTGCCAGCAGTTACCGAACCCGGGGGGTCGAGCAGTACTTC.

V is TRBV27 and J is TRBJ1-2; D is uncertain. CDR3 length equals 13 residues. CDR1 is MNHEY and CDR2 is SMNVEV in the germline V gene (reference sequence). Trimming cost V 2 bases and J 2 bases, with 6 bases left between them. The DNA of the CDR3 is TGTGCCAGCAGTTTAAATGGGAACTATGGCTACACCTTC. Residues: CASSLNGNYGYTF.

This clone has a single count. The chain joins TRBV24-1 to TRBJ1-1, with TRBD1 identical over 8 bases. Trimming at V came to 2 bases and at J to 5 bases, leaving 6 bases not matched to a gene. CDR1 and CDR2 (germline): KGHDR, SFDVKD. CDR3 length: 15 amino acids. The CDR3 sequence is CATSDSGTGGTEAFF. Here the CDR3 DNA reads TGTGCCACCAGTGATTCGGGGACAGGTGGGACTGAAGCTTTCTTT.

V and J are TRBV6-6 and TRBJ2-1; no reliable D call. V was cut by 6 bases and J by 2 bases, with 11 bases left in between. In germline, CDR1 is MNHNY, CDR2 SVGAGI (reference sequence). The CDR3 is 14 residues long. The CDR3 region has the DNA TGTGCCAGCAGCCAGTCGGGCCCCTACAATGAGCAGTTCTTC. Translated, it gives CASSQSGPYNEQFF.

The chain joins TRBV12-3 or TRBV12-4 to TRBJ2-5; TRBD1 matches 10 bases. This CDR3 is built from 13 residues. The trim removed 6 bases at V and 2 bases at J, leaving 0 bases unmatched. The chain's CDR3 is CASRGQGQETQYF. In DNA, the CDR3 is TGTGCCAGCAGGGGACAGGGGCAAGAGACCCAGTACTTC.

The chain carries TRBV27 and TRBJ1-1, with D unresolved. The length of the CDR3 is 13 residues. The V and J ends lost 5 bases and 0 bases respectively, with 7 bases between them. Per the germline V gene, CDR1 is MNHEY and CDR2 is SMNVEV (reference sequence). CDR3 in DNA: TGTGCCAGCAGTAGTAACATGAACACTGAAGCTTTCTTT. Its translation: CASSSNMNTEAFF.

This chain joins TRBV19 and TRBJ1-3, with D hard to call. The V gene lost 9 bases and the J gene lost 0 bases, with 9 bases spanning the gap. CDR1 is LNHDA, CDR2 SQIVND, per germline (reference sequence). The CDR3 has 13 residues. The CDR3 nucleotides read TGTGCCAGCTGCCGGGGCTCTGGAAACACCATATATTTT. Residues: CASCRGSGNTIYF.

In DNA form, the CDR3 reads TGCGCCAGCAGCCAACGAATTCCAGGCGAGCAGTACTTC. It is translated as CASSQRIPGEQYF. The chain carries TRBV4-3 and TRBJ2-7; D ambiguous. Trimming pared 2 bases from V and 6 bases from J, leaving 11 bases between. Germline V gene lookup returns CDR1 LGHNA and CDR2 YSLEER. The CDR3 has 13 amino acids.

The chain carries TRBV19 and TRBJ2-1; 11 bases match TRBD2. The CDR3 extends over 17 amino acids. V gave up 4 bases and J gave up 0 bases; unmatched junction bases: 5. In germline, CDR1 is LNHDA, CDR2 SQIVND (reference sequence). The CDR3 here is CASSTPGLAVSYNEQFF. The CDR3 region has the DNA TGTGCCAGTAGTACGCCGGGACTAGCGGTCTCCTACAATGAGCAGTTCTTC.

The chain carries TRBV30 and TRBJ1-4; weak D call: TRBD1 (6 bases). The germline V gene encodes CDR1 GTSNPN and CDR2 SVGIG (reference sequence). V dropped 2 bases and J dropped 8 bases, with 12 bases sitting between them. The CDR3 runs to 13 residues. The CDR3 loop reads CAWSNRAGEKLFF. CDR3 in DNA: TGTGCCTGGAGTAACAGGGCGGGAGAAAAACTGTTTTTT.

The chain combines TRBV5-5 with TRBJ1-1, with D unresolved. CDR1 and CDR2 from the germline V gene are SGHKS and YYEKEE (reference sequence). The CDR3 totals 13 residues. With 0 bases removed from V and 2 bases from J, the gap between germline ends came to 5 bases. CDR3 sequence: CASSLDINTEAFF. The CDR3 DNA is TGTGCCAGCAGCTTGGACATCAACACTGAAGCTTTCTTT.

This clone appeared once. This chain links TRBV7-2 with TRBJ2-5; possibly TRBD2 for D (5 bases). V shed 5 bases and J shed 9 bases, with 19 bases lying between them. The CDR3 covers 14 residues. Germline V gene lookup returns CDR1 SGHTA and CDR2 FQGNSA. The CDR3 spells CASSPMTRDGAQYF. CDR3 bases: TGTGCCAGCAGCCCCATGACGAGGGATGGGGCCCAGTACTTC.

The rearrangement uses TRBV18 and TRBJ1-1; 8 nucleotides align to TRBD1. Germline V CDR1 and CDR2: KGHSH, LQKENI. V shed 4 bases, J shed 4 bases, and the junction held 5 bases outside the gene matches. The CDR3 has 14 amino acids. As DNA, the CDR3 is TGTGCCAGCTCACGGATCACAGGGGGCACTGAAGCTTTCTTT. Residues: CASSRITGGTEAFF.

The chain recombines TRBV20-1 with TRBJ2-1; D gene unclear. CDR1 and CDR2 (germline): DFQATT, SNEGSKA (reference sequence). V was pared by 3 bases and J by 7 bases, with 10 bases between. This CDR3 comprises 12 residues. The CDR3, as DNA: TGCAGTGCTAGTGGGCGGAGAAATGAGCAGTTCTTC. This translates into CSASGRRNEQFF.

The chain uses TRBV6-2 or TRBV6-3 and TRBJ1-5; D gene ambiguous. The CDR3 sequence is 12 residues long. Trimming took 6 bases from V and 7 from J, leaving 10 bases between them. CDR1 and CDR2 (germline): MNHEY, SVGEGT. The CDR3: CASSLRDQPQHF. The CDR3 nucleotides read TGTGCCAGCAGCCTTCGAGACCAGCCCCAGCATTTT.

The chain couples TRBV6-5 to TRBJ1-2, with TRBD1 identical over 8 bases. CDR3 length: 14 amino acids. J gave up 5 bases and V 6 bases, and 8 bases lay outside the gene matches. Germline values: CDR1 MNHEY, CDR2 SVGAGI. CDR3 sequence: CASSPDRGGYGYTF. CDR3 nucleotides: TGTGCCAGCAGCCCCGACAGGGGAGGGTATGGCTACACCTTC.

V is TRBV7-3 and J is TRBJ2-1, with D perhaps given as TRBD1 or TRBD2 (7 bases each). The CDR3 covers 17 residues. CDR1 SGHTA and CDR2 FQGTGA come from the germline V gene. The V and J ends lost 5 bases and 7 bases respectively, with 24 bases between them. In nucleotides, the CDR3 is TGTGCCAGCAGCCCAAGGGGAGGGGGCGCAGGGTCAAATGAGCAGTTCTTC. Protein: CASSPRGGGAGSNEQFF.

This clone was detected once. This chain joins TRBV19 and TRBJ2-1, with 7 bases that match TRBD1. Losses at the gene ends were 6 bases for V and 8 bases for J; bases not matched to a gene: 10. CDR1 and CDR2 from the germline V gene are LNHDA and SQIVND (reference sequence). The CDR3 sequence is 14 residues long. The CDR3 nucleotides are TGTGCCAGTAGCCCCAGGGGGATTCGCGATGAGCAGTTCTTC. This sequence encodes CASSPRGIRDEQFF.